This T cell receptor (beta chain) was sequenced for a study of blood T cell repertoires in COVID-19. At the level of the study: Collection of acute and convalescent COVID-19 samples took place in the United States, Italy and Spain. PBMCs, B-cell-depleted T cells, or T cells were the source of the cDNA or gDNA that made up the material.

This clone was seen a handful of times. The CDR3 totals 14 residues. The germline CDR1 and CDR2 sequences are SGHRS and YFSETQ. V lost 3 bases and J lost 8; bases outside the gene matches: 5. Study processing details: Quantification of nucleated cells was approximated via reference gene primer amplification. Repertoires were generated with immunoSEQ multiplex PCR, while TCRdb's copy carries only in-frame clones and drops some. For V, J and clone size, that table is used; D and trimming come from the DNA. The sample yields tens of thousands of clones, 80% seen once. Sequenced sample: peripheral blood. The receptor was isolated from a woman in her 70s with acute or convalescent COVID-19. The chain carries TRBV5-1 and TRBJ1-4; 9 nucleotides agree with TRBD1. The CDR3 DNA reads as TGCGCCAGCAGCTCGGGGACAGGGCAGGAAAAACTGTTTTTT. It translates to CASSSGTGQEKLFF.